These 31 T cell receptor beta chains came from one sample sequenced in a study of blood T cell repertoires in COVID-19. Some clones are missing from TCRdb's copy, which holds only in-frame ones; the method was immunoSEQ multiplex PCR. The sample carries roughly 250,000 clones, 84% recorded once. Material: peripheral blood. Receptors were obtained from a man aged 50-60 years with acute or convalescent COVID-19.

The V and J genes are TRBV5-1 and TRBJ2-3, with a possible D match to TRBD2 (6 bases). The V end was cut by 0 bases, the J end by 4 bases, with 9 bases between. Germline V gives CDR1 SGHRS, CDR2 YFSETQ. This CDR3 contains 14 residues. CDR3 in amino acids: CASSLGREPDTQYF. In DNA form, the CDR3 reads TGCGCCAGCAGCTTGGGACGGGAGCCAGATACGCAGTATTTT.

This CDR3 reads CASSVIENTEAFF. CDR3 sequence (DNA): TGTGCCAGCAGTGTTATAGAGAACACTGAAGCTTTCTTT. This rearrangement joins TRBV2 to TRBJ1-1; no reliable D call. The CDR3 spans 13 residues. The germline V gene encodes CDR1 SNHLY and CDR2 FYNNEI. V was shortened by 4 bases and J by 1 base, with 7 bases between the two germline ends.

The chain combines TRBV18 with TRBJ1-3; 8 bases are shared with TRBD1. CDR3 length equals 16 residues. The ends lost 5 bases at V and 7 bases at J; junction bases unmatched: 13. In germline, CDR1 is KGHSH, CDR2 LQKENI. CDR3 sequence (DNA): TGTGCCAGCTCATCGTCCTCGACAGGGGTGGGCAACACCATATATTTT. Its protein product is CASSSSSTGVGNTIYF. Looking up the rest from reference TRBV18 and TRBJ1-3 gives the full variable domain: NAGVMQNPRHLVRRRGQEARLRCSPMKGHSHVYWYRQLPEEGLKFMVYLQKENIIDESGMPKERFSAEFPKEGPSILRIQQVVRGDSAAYFCASSSSSTGVGNTIYFGEGSWLTVV.

This rearrangement joins TRBV20-1 to TRBJ1-2; TRBD1 matches 9 bases. V shed 3 bases, J shed 4 bases, and the junction held 9 bases outside the gene matches. There are 15 residues in the CDR3. Germline V CDR1 and CDR2: DFQATT, SNEGSKA (reference sequence). CDR3 sequence reads: CSASSRQGGIYGYTF. DNA of the CDR3: TGCAGTGCTAGTTCTCGACAGGGGGGGATCTATGGCTACACCTTC.

The rearrangement links TRBV5-4 to TRBJ1-4, with TRBD1 matching over 7 bases. J was trimmed by 2 bases and V by 7 bases; bases with no gene match: 5. The CDR3 has 14 residues. Germline CDR1 is SGHNT and CDR2 is YYREEE (reference sequence). This CDR3 reads CASHKQGTNEKLFF. The CDR3 region has the DNA TGTGCCAGCCATAAACAGGGGACTAATGAAAAACTGTTTTTT.

This rearrangement joins TRBV9 to TRBJ1-4; TRBD1 might be the D (6 bases). The germline V and J ends were trimmed by 0 bases and 8 bases, with 11 bases remaining between them. The germline V gene has CDR1 SGDLS and CDR2 YYNGEE. The CDR3 has 14 residues. The CDR3: CASSVAGVKEKLFF. DNA for the CDR3: TGTGCCAGCAGCGTAGCAGGGGTTAAGGAAAAACTGTTTTTT. The variable domain in full, with the rest retrieved from reference TRBV9 and TRBJ1-4, is DSGVTQTPKHLITATGQRVTLRCSPRSGDLSVYWYQQSLDQGLQFLIQYYNGEERAKGNILERFSAQQFPDLHSELNLSSLELGDSALYFCASSVAGVKEKLFFGSGTQLSVL.

This clone was counted a few times. This chain joins TRBV2 and TRBJ1-2; 7 nucleotides match TRBD1. The length of the CDR3 is 13 residues. Germline CDR1 is SNHLY and CDR2 is FYNNEI. Unmatched junction bases numbered 9, after V lost 7 bases and J lost 7 bases. CDR3 DNA: TGTGCCAGCAACAAGGGGGCAACCCCTGGCTACACCTTC. Translating gives CASNKGATPGYTF.

The chain has TRBV6-5 and TRBJ1-1; 10 nucleotides align to TRBD1. The CDR3 has 13 residues. Germline V gives CDR1 MNHEY, CDR2 SVGAGI. V lost 6 bases, J lost 11 bases, and 9 bases stayed unmatched. The DNA of the CDR3 is TGTGCCAGCAGGCCTCCGGGACAGGGGTCGGCTTTCTTT. Protein: CASRPPGQGSAFF.

The chain uses TRBV5-1 and TRBJ2-2; 9 bases are a match to TRBD1. Germline lookup yields CDR1 SGHRS and CDR2 YFSETQ. CDR3 length equals 15 residues. Trimming at V came to 4 bases and at J to 1 base, leaving 2 bases not matched to a gene. The CDR3: CASSGTGQNTGELFF. CDR3 DNA sequence: TGCGCCAGCAGCGGGACAGGGCAGAACACCGGGGAGCTGTTTTTT. Combining the CDR3 with reference TRBV5-1 and TRBJ2-2 gives the whole variable domain KAGVTQTPRYLIKTRGQQVTLSCSPISGHRSVSWYQQTPGQGLQFLFEYFSETQRNKGNFPGRFSGRQFSNSRSEMNVSTLELGDSALYLCASSGTGQNTGELFFGEGSRLTVL.

The chain combines TRBV5-1 with TRBJ2-7, with 9 bases matching TRBD2. This CDR3 spans 15 amino acids. Per the germline V gene, CDR1 is SGHRS and CDR2 is YFSETQ. The trim removed 4 bases at V and 3 bases at J, leaving 8 bases unmatched. This CDR3 reads CASSAGLALGYEQYF. For the CDR3, the DNA is TGCGCCAGCAGCGCCGGACTAGCGCTCGGCTACGAGCAGTACTTC.

The chain employs TRBV18 and TRBJ2-3; 9 bases are a match to TRBD2. Germline V lookup: CDR1 KGHSH, CDR2 LQKENI. Unmatched junction bases numbered 8, after V lost 11 bases and J lost 5 bases. The CDR3 is made up of 13 amino acids. CDR3 in amino acids: CAGQTSGEDTQYF. CDR3 nucleotide sequence: TGTGCCGGCCAGACTAGCGGTGAAGATACGCAGTATTTT.

This clone has a single count. The rearrangement joins TRBV27 to TRBJ2-4, with a tentative D call TRBD1 (6 bases). Trimming stripped 0 bases from V and 6 bases from J, with 6 bases between. Germline CDR1 MNHEY, CDR2 SMNVEV (reference sequence). The CDR3 runs to 13 residues. The CDR3 sequence is CASSLSRGNIQYF. The CDR3 DNA follows: TGTGCCAGCAGTTTATCCAGGGGAAACATTCAGTACTTC.

This chain uses TRBV28 with TRBJ2-7, with 7 nucleotides matching TRBD1. V lost 4 bases and J lost 2; bases outside the gene matches: 5. This CDR3 has 14 residues. In germline, CDR1 is MDHEN, CDR2 SYDVKM. The CDR3 sequence is CASSSTGTAYEQYF. The CDR3 nucleotides read TGTGCCAGCAGTTCGACAGGGACAGCCTACGAGCAGTACTTC.

V usage is TRBV4-2 and J usage is TRBJ2-1; no clear D gene. V lost 0 bases and J lost 0, with 12 bases in between. This CDR3 comprises 17 residues. Per the germline V gene, CDR1 is LGHNA and CDR2 is YNFKEQ. Here the CDR3 reads CASSQDLGFHSYNEQFF. The CDR3 DNA reads as TGTGCCAGCAGCCAAGATCTTGGCTTCCACTCCTACAATGAGCAGTTCTTC.

V usage is TRBV27 and J usage is TRBJ2-1; tentatively, D is TRBD2 (5 bases). V shed 6 bases and J shed 7 bases, with 19 bases lying between them. The CDR3 contains 15 residues. Germline CDR1 and CDR2: MNHEY and SMNVEV (reference sequence). The CDR3 DNA reads as TGTGCCAGCAGCCCCCGGCACCTCCCGGGGAATGAGCAGTTCTTC. It specifies CASSPRHLPGNEQFF.

The chain employs TRBV6-6 and TRBJ2-3; D is unresolved. V was trimmed by 11 bases and J by 6 bases, leaving 18 bases between them. Germline CDR1 MNHNY, CDR2 SVGAGI (reference sequence). The CDR3 is 13 residues long. For the CDR3, the DNA is TGTGCCTCCCTGAGCGATCAAGTGGATACGCAGTATTTT. Translation gives CASLSDQVDTQYF.

This clone was seen more than once but under ten times. The gene calls are TRBV28 and TRBJ2-3; 8 bases are a match to TRBD2. V was pared by 4 bases and J by 6 bases, with 6 bases of the junction left unmatched. The germline CDR1 and CDR2 sequences are MDHEN and SYDVKM. The CDR3 contains 14 residues. The CDR3 DNA reads as TGTGCCAGCAGTTCTAGCGGGTGGGGGGATACGCAGTATTTT. Protein: CASSSSGWGDTQYF.

The chain combines TRBV7-9 with TRBJ1-1; unclear D gene. The germline gives CDR1 SEHNR, CDR2 FQNEAQ (reference sequence). The ends were cut back, 5 bases at V and 7 bases at J, with 20 bases in the middle. The CDR3 contains 15 residues. Here the CDR3 DNA reads TGTGCCAGCAGCCCACTTAGTGTCGGGGTGGGTGAAGCTTTCTTT. Its protein is CASSPLSVGVGEAFF.

This chain links TRBV30 with TRBJ2-3; 13 nucleotides line up with TRBD2. Germline lookup yields CDR1 GTSNPN and CDR2 SVGIG (reference sequence). This CDR3 region has 17 residues. J gave up 3 bases and V 2 bases, and 8 bases lay outside the gene matches. Written as DNA, the CDR3 is TGTGCCTGGAGTCTTCGGACTAGCGGGAGTTCGACAGATACGCAGTATTTT. It specifies CAWSLRTSGSSTDTQYF.

The chain has TRBV30 and TRBJ2-7; D perhaps matches TRBD2 (5 bases). Germline CDR1 GTSNPN, CDR2 SVGIG (reference sequence). This CDR3 is 13 amino acids long. The V and J ends lost 4 bases and 2 bases respectively, with 12 bases between them. CDR3 sequence reads: CAWIQDGTYEQYF. The CDR3 DNA is TGTGCCTGGATCCAAGACGGGACCTACGAGCAGTACTTC.

The J gene is TRBJ1-1, the V gene TRBV5-4; 9 positions agree with TRBD1. The ends lost 0 bases at V and 1 base at J; junction bases unmatched: 1. The CDR3 extends over 15 amino acids. Germline V lookup: CDR1 SGHNT, CDR2 YYREEE (reference sequence). CDR3 in amino acids: CASSLVGQGNTEAFF. CDR3 bases: TGTGCCAGCAGCTTGGTGGGACAGGGGAACACTGAAGCTTTCTTT.

For the CDR3, the DNA is TGTGCCAGCAGTGATGATGCTAGCGGGAGGGCGGAAGAGACCCAGTACTTC. This encodes CASSDDASGRAEETQYF. The chain joins TRBV2 to TRBJ2-5; 12 bases match TRBD2. The CDR3 has 17 residues. V dropped 3 bases and J dropped 3; count of bases not matched to a gene: 8. Germline CDR1 SNHLY, CDR2 FYNNEI.

V gene TRBV19 combines with J gene TRBJ1-2; perhaps TRBD1 as D (5 bases). The CDR3 spans 13 residues. Germline loops: CDR1 LNHDA, CDR2 SQIVND (reference sequence). V was pared by 1 base and J by 8 bases, with 11 bases between. The CDR3 DNA is TGTGCCAGTAGTATAGGGGGCAGAGTCGGCTACACCTTC. It is translated as CASSIGGRVGYTF.

This clone was counted only a few times. The chain carries TRBV10-1 and TRBJ2-2; D uncertain. With 7 bases removed from V and 5 bases from J, the gap between germline ends came to 11 bases. This CDR3 contains 13 residues. The germline V gene encodes CDR1 WNHNN and CDR2 SYGVQD (reference sequence). CDR3 bases: TGCGCCAGCACCCAGGTTGTGACCGGGGAGCTGTTTTTT. Protein sequence: CASTQVVTGELFF.

The V gene is TRBV28, the J gene TRBJ2-6; D might be TRBD1 (6 bases). The CDR3 has 15 residues. The V gene lost 5 bases and the J gene lost 2 bases, with 10 bases spanning the gap. Germline assignment: CDR1 MDHEN and CDR2 SYDVKM. The DNA for the CDR3 is TGTGCCAGCAGTCTCGCAGGGGCTGGGGCCAACGTCCTGACTTTC. Its protein is CASSLAGAGANVLTF. Drawing the rest from reference TRBV28 and TRBJ2-6, the complete variable domain is DVKVTQSSRYLVKRTGEKVFLECVQDMDHENMFWYRQDPGLGLRLIYFSYDVKMKEKGDIPEGYSVSREKKERFSLILESASTNQTSMYLCASSLAGAGANVLTFGAGSRLTVL.

This clone was recorded a few times. This chain joins TRBV4-2 and TRBJ2-2; TRBD2 matches at 12 bases. V lost 2 bases and J lost 5; bases outside the gene matches: 9. The CDR3 has 18 amino acids. Germline V gene sequence: CDR1 LGHNA, CDR2 YNFKEQ. CDR3 sequence (DNA): TGTGCCAGCAGCCAATACAGCCTAGCGGGGGGGCCGACCGGGGAGCTGTTTTTT. Translated, it gives CASSQYSLAGGPTGELFF.

This clone was detected once. The rearrangement joins TRBV7-2 to TRBJ2-3, with D possibly being TRBD2 (6 bases). Trimming pared 3 bases from V and 4 bases from J, leaving 17 bases between. Germline V lookup: CDR1 SGHTA, CDR2 FQGNSA. The CDR3 is made up of 16 amino acids. This chain's CDR3 is CASSFLPGSGADTQYF. The DNA for the CDR3 is TGTGCCAGCAGCTTTTTGCCCGGGAGCGGCGCAGATACGCAGTATTTT.

In DNA form, the CDR3 reads TGTGCCAGCGGGACATTGAACACCGGGGAGCTGTTTTTT. This encodes CASGTLNTGELFF. This rearrangement joins TRBV2 to TRBJ2-2; TRBD1 is a possible D gene (6 bases). V was shortened by 8 bases and J by 1 base, with 8 bases between the two germline ends. Germline assignment: CDR1 SNHLY and CDR2 FYNNEI. The CDR3 is made up of 13 amino acids. The whole variable domain, filled in from reference TRBV2 and TRBJ2-2, reads EPEVTQTPSHQVTQMGQEVILRCVPISNHLYFYWYRQILGQKVEFLVSFYNNEISEKSEIFDDQFSVERPDGSNFTLKIRSTKLEDSAMYFCASGTLNTGELFFGEGSRLTVL.

This chain connects TRBV24-1 to TRBJ2-7; 7 nucleotides align to TRBD2. The CDR3 sequence is 17 residues long. Germline CDR1 is KGHDR and CDR2 is SFDVKD. The J segment lost 2 bases and the V segment lost 8 bases, leaving 17 bases of the junction unmatched. The CDR3 region has the DNA TGTGCCACCACGGGGGGTCCAGTTCGCGACCCGACCTACGAGCAGTACTTC. As protein: CATTGGPVRDPTYEQYF.

This chain uses TRBV9 with TRBJ1-6; maybe TRBD1 (6 bases). V gave up 1 base and J gave up 2 bases, with 13 bases separating them. Germline assignment: CDR1 SGDLS and CDR2 YYNGEE. The CDR3 totals 17 residues. The CDR3 DNA follows: TGTGCCAGCAGCGTACAACCGACAGGACCCTATAATTCACCCCTCCACTTT. Amino acids: CASSVQPTGPYNSPLHF.

Details on this clone: The DNA is omitted, as the CDR3 cannot be located on it reliably, and the CDR3 follows TCRdb's listing. The rearrangement uses TRBV20-1 and TRBJ1-1. The CDR3 has 12 residues if both end residues are counted. Germline loops: CDR1 DFQATT, CDR2 SNEGSKA (reference sequence). This chain's CDR3 is CSASISAREAFF.